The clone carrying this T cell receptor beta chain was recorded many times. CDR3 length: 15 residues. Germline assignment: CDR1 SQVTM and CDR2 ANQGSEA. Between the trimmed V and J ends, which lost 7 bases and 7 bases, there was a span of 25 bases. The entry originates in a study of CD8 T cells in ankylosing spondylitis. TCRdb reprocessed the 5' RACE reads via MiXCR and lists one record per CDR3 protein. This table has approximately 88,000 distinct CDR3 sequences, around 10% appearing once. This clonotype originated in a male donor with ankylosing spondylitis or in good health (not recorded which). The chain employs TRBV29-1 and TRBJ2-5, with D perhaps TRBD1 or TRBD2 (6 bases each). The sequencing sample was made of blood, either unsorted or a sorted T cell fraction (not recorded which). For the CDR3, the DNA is TGCAGCGGGGGAGGACGACGGGACATTCTCGGGACCCAGTACTTC. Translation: CSGGGRRDILGTQYF.